Listed below are T cell receptor beta chains from one sample, sequenced in a study of T cells in Graves' hyperthyroidism and ophthalmopathy. Each CDR3 protein is one row after TCRdb ran MiXCR on the multiplex PCR reads. This sample has hundreds of thousands of distinct CDR3 sequences, with roughly an eighth found just once. Sequenced material: blood. The origin of the receptors is a man aged 50 or older with Graves' ophthalmopathy. Both conserved end residues are part of each CDR3. The D gene is left open where the match is weak. The listing skips clone size in some rows; elsewhere it reads once, few, many or a size class.

J gene	V gene	D gene	clone size	CDR3 protein	CDR3 DNA
TRBJ1-6	TRBV18	.	.	CASSPQETHSNSPLHF	TGTGCCAGCTCACCCCAGGAGACGCACAGCAATTCACCCCTCCACTTT
TRBJ2-3	TRBV14	.	few	CASSQEAWVSTDTQYF	TGTGCCAGCAGCCAAGAAGCCTGGGTCAGCACAGATACGCAGTATTTT
TRBJ1-2	TRBV28	TRBD1	few	CATMEGTGGNYGYTF	TGTGCCACAATGGAAGGGACAGGGGGGAACTATGGCTACACCTTC
TRBJ2-3	TRBV24-1	.	many	CATSDSQDSSTDTQYF	TGTGCCACCAGTGATTCCCAGGACAGTAGCACAGATACGCAGTATTTT
TRBJ2-7	TRBV6-1	TRBD1	.	CASSGGQGIYEQYF	TGTGCCAGCAGTGGCGGACAGGGTATCTACGAGCAGTACTTC
TRBJ1-2	TRBV6-1	.	many	CASSEHTAQYGYTF	TGTGCCAGCAGTGAACACACAGCTCAATATGGCTACACCTTC
TRBJ2-3	TRBV28	.	many	CASSRGQLTDTQYF	TGTGCCAGCAGCCGTGGACAGCTTACAGATACGCAGTATTTT
TRBJ2-5	TRBV19	TRBD1	.	CASSPGDRVAAQYF	TGTGCCAGTAGCCCCGGGGACAGGGTGGCGGCCCAGTACTTC
TRBJ2-7	TRBV6-1	TRBD1	many	CATSTGPSTYEQYF	TGTGCCACCTCGACAGGGCCGAGTACCTACGAGCAGTACTTC
TRBJ1-1	TRBV3-1	.	few	CASAVNTEAFF	TGTGCCAGCGCGGTAAACACTGAAGCTTTCTTT
TRBJ2-7	TRBV29-1	.	few	CSVGDGRSYEQYF	TGCAGCGTTGGGGACGGGCGCTCCTACGAGCAGTACTTC
TRBJ2-7	TRBV7-9	.	few	CASSPRGTLSSYEQYF	TGTGCCAGCAGCCCCCGGGGGACATTAAGCTCCTACGAGCAGTACTTC
TRBJ1-1	TRBV28	.	few	CASSPGPGREAFF	TGTGCCAGCAGTCCAGGACCAGGGAGAGAAGCTTTCTTT
TRBJ2-7	TRBV7-8	TRBD2	.	CASSLDRLAGDHYEQYF	TGTGCCAGCAGCTTAGATAGACTAGCGGGAGACCATTACGAGCAGTACTTC
TRBJ1-5	TRBV28	.	many	CASSGRDQPQHF	TGTGCCAGCTCAGGTCGGGATCAGCCCCAGCATTTT
TRBJ2-3	TRBV13	.	many	CASSLVGAWGAQENSHTQYF	TGTGCCAGCAGCTTAGTAGGGGCCTGGGGGGCACAAGAAAACTCGCATACGCAGTATTTT
TRBJ2-7	TRBV5-1	.	many	CASSPRQDMAWQYF	TGCGCCAGCAGCCCAAGACAGGATATGGCTTGGCAGTACTTC
TRBJ2-1	TRBV10-3	TRBD2	few	CAISVGTSGPSYNEQFF	TGTGCCATCAGTGTAGGGACTAGCGGGCCAAGCTACAATGAGCAGTTCTTC
TRBJ1-3	TRBV4-2	.	.	CASSQEGTRSGNTIYF	TGTGCCAGCAGCCAAGAGGGGACCCGCTCTGGAAACACCATATATTTT
TRBJ2-7	TRBV10-3	.	few	CAIRGVSSYEQYF	TGTGCCATCAGAGGGGTCAGCTCCTACGAGCAGTACTTC
TRBJ2-1	TRBV11-2	TRBD2	few	CASSHGTSGRINEQFF	TGTGCCAGCAGCCATGGGACTAGCGGGAGAATCAATGAGCAGTTCTTC
TRBJ2-5	TRBV18	TRBD1	many	CASSTRTGGETQYF	TGTGCCAGCTCAACCCGGACAGGGGGAGAGACCCAGTACTTC
TRBJ2-1	TRBV6-2/TRBV6-3	TRBD2	many	CASSPLAGGLGVFF	TGTGCCAGCAGTCCCTTAGCGGGAGGTCTGGGGGTGTTCTTC
TRBJ1-1	TRBV19	.	many	CASSIADNRMNTEAFF	TGTGCCAGTAGTATAGCGGACAACCGAATGAACACTGAAGCTTTCTTT
TRBJ2-2	TRBV6-1	.	.	CASRRRKGGSNTGELFF	TGTGCCAGCAGACGACGAAAAGGGGGTTCGAACACCGGGGAGCTGTTTTTT
TRBJ2-7	TRBV9	.	.	CASSPGLLGHEQYF	TGTGCCAGCAGCCCGGGGCTGCTGGGCCACGAGCAGTACTTC
TRBJ2-7	TRBV10-3	.	.	CAISESWGVEQYF	TGTGCCATCAGTGAGTCGTGGGGGGTCGAGCAGTACTTC
TRBJ1-1	TRBV5-1	.	many	CASTLFGMTEAFF	TGCGCCAGCACCCTTTTCGGGATGACTGAAGCTTTCTTT
TRBJ1-4	TRBV25-1	.	.	CASSEYESSTNEKLFF	TGTGCCAGCAGTGAATATGAGAGCTCAACTAATGAAAAACTGTTTTTT
TRBJ1-5	TRBV24-1	TRBD1	.	CATSETGGSQPQHF	TGTGCCACCAGTGAAACAGGGGGTTCTCAGCCCCAGCATTTT
TRBJ1-5	TRBV2	TRBD1	many	CASRSGTGVRQPQHF	TGTGCCAGCAGGTCCGGGACAGGGGTCAGGCAGCCCCAGCATTTT
TRBJ1-6	TRBV20-1	.	.	CSARVRGGSSYNSPLHF	TGCAGTGCTAGAGTGAGGGGGGGGAGCTCCTATAATTCACCCCTCCACTTT
TRBJ2-3	TRBV6-1	.	few	CASKSWASTDTQYF	TGTGCCAGCAAGTCGTGGGCTAGCACAGATACGCAGTATTTT
TRBJ2-2	TRBV28	.	many	CASSPQGRTYTIANTGELFF	TGTGCCAGCAGTCCCCAGGGACGGACCTACACAATCGCGAACACCGGGGAGCTGTTTTTT
TRBJ1-2	TRBV7-9	TRBD1	few	CAASSSVSRDSYGYTF	TGTGCCGCCAGCAGCTCTGTCTCCAGGGACAGCTATGGCTACACCTTC
TRBJ2-7	TRBV6-1	.	many	CASSPTRHEQYF	TGTGCCAGCAGTCCGACTAGGCACGAGCAGTACTTC
TRBJ2-1	TRBV24-1	TRBD1	.	CATSDSGTGDEQFF	TGTGCCACCAGTGACTCAGGGACAGGGGATGAGCAGTTCTTC
TRBJ2-2	TRBV11-3	TRBD2	many	CASKLLAGSVGELFF	TGTGCCAGCAAACTACTAGCGGGGTCAGTCGGGGAGCTGTTTTTT
TRBJ2-7	TRBV7-9	.	few	CASSLGQGMDYEQYF	TGTGCCAGCAGCTTAGGGCAGGGGATGGACTACGAGCAGTACTTC
TRBJ1-3	TRBV6-5	.	.	CASSYSAFLSGNTIYF	TGTGCCAGCAGTTACTCGGCTTTCCTCTCTGGAAACACCATATATTTT
TRBJ2-3	TRBV29-1	.	many	CSVEGGPRASTDTQYF	TGCAGCGTGGAAGGAGGGCCCCGAGCCAGCACAGATACGCAGTATTTT
TRBJ1-4	TRBV12-3/TRBV12-4	.	few	CASSLVGEKLFF	TGTGCCAGCAGTTTAGTGGGCGAAAAACTGTTTTTT
TRBJ2-1	TRBV5-1	TRBD1	many	CASRTTGEVYNEQFF	TGCGCCAGCCGAACTACAGGGGAAGTCTACAATGAGCAGTTCTTC
TRBJ2-7	TRBV28	.	many	CASSFRGATYEQYF	TGTGCCAGCAGTTTCAGGGGAGCGACCTACGAGCAGTACTTC
TRBJ1-5	TRBV19	TRBD1	many	CASSSFLTGKEQPQHF	TGTGCCAGTAGTAGCTTCTTGACAGGGAAGGAACAGCCCCAGCATTTT
TRBJ2-1	TRBV20-1	.	many	CSARDLAPNNEQFF	TGCAGTGCTAGAGATTTAGCTCCCAACAATGAGCAGTTCTTC
TRBJ2-1	TRBV19	.	.	CASSTSRASYNEQFF	TGTGCCAGTAGTACCTCCCGGGCCTCCTACAATGAGCAGTTCTTC
TRBJ2-1	TRBV29-1	.	few	CSSRGGGDEQFF	TGCAGCTCCCGAGGGGGGGGAGATGAGCAGTTCTTC
TRBJ2-7	TRBV9	TRBD2	few	CASSRTSAYPIEQYF	TGTGCCAGCAGCCGCACTAGCGCCTACCCTATCGAGCAGTACTTC
TRBJ1-5	TRBV4-1	.	few	CASSLTEGGNQPQHF	TGCGCCAGCAGCCTTACAGAGGGGGGTAATCAGCCCCAGCATTTT
TRBJ1-2	TRBV7-3	TRBD1	many	CASSLGAGTAYGYTF	TGTGCCAGCAGCTTAGGAGCCGGGACAGCTTATGGCTACACCTTC
TRBJ2-3	TRBV20-1	TRBD2	many	CSATGREGADTQYF	TGCAGTGCTACGGGGCGGGAGGGGGCAGATACGCAGTATTTT
TRBJ2-7	TRBV2	.	few	CASSDAGIMPSKYEQYF	TGTGCCAGCAGTGATGCAGGGATCATGCCTAGCAAATACGAGCAGTACTTC